The present T cell receptor (beta chain) was sequenced within a study of shared clonotypes between healthy human individuals. Some clones are missing from TCRdb's copy, which holds only in-frame ones; the method was immunoSEQ multiplex PCR. The sample has 2 million to 2.5 million clones, more than 85% seen once. Naive CD8 cells, CD45RO-negative and positively selected for CCR7, excluded terminally differentiated effector memory CD45RA+ cells. V lost 0 bases and J 6 bases, leaving 9 bases between the germline ends. The CDR3 loop spans 14 amino acids. Germline V gives CDR1 LGHNA, CDR2 YSLEER. The chain has TRBV4-3 and TRBJ2-1; D unclear. The TCR originated in a man aged 18-30 years in good health. Some clones in this sample may be carry-over from other donors' samples. Input material: naive CD8+ T cells from PBMCs. CDR3 sequence: CASSQESNSNEQFF. Written as DNA, the CDR3 is TGCGCCAGCAGCCAAGAAAGTAATAGCAATGAGCAGTTCTTC.